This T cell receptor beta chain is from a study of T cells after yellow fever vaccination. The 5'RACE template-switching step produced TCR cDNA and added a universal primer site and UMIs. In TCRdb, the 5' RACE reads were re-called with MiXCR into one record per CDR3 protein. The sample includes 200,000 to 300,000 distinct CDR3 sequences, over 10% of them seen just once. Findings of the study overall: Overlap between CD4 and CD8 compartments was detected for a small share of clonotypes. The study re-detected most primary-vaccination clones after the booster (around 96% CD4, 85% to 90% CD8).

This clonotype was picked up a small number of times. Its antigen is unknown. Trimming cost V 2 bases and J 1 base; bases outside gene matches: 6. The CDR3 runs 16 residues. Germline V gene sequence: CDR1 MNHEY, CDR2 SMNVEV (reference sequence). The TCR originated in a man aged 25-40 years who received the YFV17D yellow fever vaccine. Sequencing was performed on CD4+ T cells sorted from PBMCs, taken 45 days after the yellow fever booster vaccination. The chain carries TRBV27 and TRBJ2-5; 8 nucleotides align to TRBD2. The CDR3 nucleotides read TGTGCCAGCAGTTTAGAGCGGGAGCCTACCCAAGAGACCCAGTACTTC. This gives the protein CASSLEREPTQETQYF.